This T cell receptor (beta chain) was sequenced for a study of T cells in women clearing cervical HPV infection. Germline V gives CDR1 DFQATT, CDR2 SNEGSKA (reference sequence). The CDR3 runs 13 residues. V shed 2 bases and J shed 2 bases, with 8 bases lying between them. Points on this clone: The sequence runs out 3 residues before the end of the CDR3; the remainder is reconstructed from the germline J gene.

Sequenced by immunoSEQ multiplex PCR; TCRdb stores in-frame clones only, minus some. This table holds about 24,000 clones. Material: blood buffy coat. The clonotype comes from a woman between 18 and 69 years old with a cervical HPV16 infection that either progressed to CIN3+ or cleared (not recorded which). This chain connects TRBV20-1 to TRBJ2-3; D is unresolved. The part of the CDR3 DNA that was read is TGCAGTGCTAGATCGGGTTTCACAGATACG. Translated, it gives CSARSGFTDT. The CDR3, in full, reads CSARSGFTDTQYF.